This section outlines one T cell receptor (beta chain) sequence together with its context. Its antigen is unknown. The data belong to a study of shared clonotypes between healthy human individuals. The study, taken as a whole, reports: With a handful of donors compared, approximately 5.5% of naive CD4 clonotypes were shared.

Splitting of each subset's genomic DNA was done evenly across several immunoSEQ plates. Sorted-subset replicate PCR reactions contained roughly 200 ng DNA, corresponding to around 30,000 T cell genomes. The assay was immunoSEQ multiplex PCR, and TCRdb's table has in-frame clones only and misses some. This sample yields some 1.5 million clones, of which 95% to 97% are seen a single time; approximately 1% belongs to the top ten. V lost 0 bases and J lost 6; bases outside the gene matches: 10. CDR3 length: 17 amino acids. Germline lookup yields CDR1 LNHNV and CDR2 YYDKDF (reference sequence). The sequenced sample was naive CD4+ T cells sorted from blood. The subset here: CD45RA+ positively selected. The source of this sequence is a man between 25 and 39 years old in good health. The chain is built from TRBV15 and TRBJ1-4; TRBD1 matches 7 bases. In nucleotides, the CDR3 is TGTGCCACCAGCAGAGATCTGGGGGGAACAGGGGATGAAAAACTGTTTTTT. Translation: CATSRDLGGTGDEKLFF. The complete variable domain, with remaining parts taken from reference TRBV15 and TRBJ1-4, reads DAMVIQNPRYQVTQFGKPVTLSCSQTLNHNVMYWYQQKSSQAPKLLFHYYDKDFNNEADTPDNFQSRRPNTSFCFLDIRSPGLGDTAMYLCATSRDLGGTGDEKLFFGSGTQLSVL.